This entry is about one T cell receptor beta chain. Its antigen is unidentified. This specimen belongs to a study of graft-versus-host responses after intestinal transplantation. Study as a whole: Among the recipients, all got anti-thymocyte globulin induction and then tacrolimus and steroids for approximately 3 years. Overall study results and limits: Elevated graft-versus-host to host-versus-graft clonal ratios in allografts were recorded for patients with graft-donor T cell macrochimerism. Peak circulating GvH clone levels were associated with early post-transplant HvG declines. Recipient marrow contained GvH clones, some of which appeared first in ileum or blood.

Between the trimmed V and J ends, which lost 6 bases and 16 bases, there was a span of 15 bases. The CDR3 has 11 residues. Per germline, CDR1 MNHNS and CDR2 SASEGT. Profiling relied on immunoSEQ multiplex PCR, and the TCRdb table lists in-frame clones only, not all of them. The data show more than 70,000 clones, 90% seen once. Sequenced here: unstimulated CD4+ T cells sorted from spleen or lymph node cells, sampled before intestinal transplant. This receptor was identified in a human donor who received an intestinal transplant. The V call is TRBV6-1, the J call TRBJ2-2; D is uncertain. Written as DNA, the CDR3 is TGTGCCAGCAGCGCGAACCTGAGCCCGTTTTTT. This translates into CASSANLSPFF.